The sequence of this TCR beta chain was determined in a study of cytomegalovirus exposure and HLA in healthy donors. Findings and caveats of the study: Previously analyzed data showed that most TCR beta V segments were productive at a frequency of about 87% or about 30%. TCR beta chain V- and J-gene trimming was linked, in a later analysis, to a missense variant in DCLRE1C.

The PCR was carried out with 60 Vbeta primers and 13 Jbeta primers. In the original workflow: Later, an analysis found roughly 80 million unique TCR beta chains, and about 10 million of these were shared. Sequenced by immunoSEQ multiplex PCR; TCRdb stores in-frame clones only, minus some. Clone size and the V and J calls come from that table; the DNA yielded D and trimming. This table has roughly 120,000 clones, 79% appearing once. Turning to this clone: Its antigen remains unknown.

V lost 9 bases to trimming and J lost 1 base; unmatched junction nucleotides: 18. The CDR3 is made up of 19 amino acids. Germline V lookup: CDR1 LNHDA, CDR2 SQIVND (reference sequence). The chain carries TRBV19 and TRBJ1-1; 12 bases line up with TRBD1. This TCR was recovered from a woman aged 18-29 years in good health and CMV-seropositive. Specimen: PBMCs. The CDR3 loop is CARMVSGTGGADGNTEAFF. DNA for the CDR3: TGTGCCAGAATGGTCTCCGGGACAGGGGGCGCGGATGGGAACACTGAAGCTTTCTTT.